Shown below are 7 T cell receptor beta chains from a single sample sequenced in a study of vaccination effects on CD4 cells after COVID-19. Which antigens these TCRs recognize remains unknown. The repertoire was sequenced with immunoSEQ multiplex PCR; TCRdb's copy has only in-frame clones and lacks some. This sample carries some 50,000 clones, approximately 65% of them seen once, and the ten largest clones take 5% to 6.5%. Culture lasted approximately 10 days before CD4+ T cell isolation. Material: CD4+ T cells from PBMCs cultured without peptide, obtained before COVID-19 vaccination. The receptors derive from a human donor who received a COVID-19 vaccine.

This clone appeared a few times. J is TRBJ1-2 and V is TRBV4-1; D gene uncertain. Germline V gene data show CDR1 as MGHRA and CDR2 as YSYEKL. The CDR3 loop spans 14 amino acids. Trimming stripped 0 bases from V and 4 bases from J, with 9 bases between. The CDR3 loop is CASSQDDGIYGYTF. The DNA of the CDR3 is TGCGCCAGCAGCCAAGATGACGGGATCTATGGCTACACCTTC.

This clone was detected a few times. V gene TRBV7-9 combines with J gene TRBJ1-4, with D unresolved. This CDR3 comprises 17 residues. The germline V gene has CDR1 SEHNR and CDR2 FQNEAQ (reference sequence). Trimming cost V 2 bases and J 7 bases, with 20 bases left between them. CDR3 loop: CASSLLPVGSYSEKLFF. DNA for the CDR3: TGTGCCAGCAGCTTACTTCCGGTGGGGTCCTACAGTGAAAAACTGTTTTTT.

This clone was found a few times. The chain uses TRBV28 and TRBJ1-5; D may be TRBD1 (5 bases). The CDR3 extends over 15 amino acids. The V gene's germline CDR1 is MDHEN and CDR2 SYDVKM. With 8 bases removed from V and 2 bases from J, the gap between germline ends came to 16 bases. CDR3 coding DNA: TGTGCCAGCTCCACGGGGCTGCGTCGCAATCAGCCCCAGCATTTT. It codes for CASSTGLRRNQPQHF.

In its sample, this clone was seen once. At one end the junction does not follow the germline gene, possibly because of a read error. V is TRBV24-1 and J is TRBJ2-3; 13 nucleotides line up with TRBD2. This CDR3 has 17 amino acids. Germline-derived CDR1 and CDR2 are KGHDR and SFDVKD. The CDR3 DNA reads as TGTGCCACCAGTGATTGGTGGACTAGCGGGAGCACAGATGCGCAGTATTTT. Protein: CATSDWWTSGSTDAQYF.

V usage is TRBV6-5 and J usage is TRBJ1-4, with a possible D match to TRBD1 (6 bases). The CDR3 is made up of 15 amino acids. From germline, CDR1 is MNHEY and CDR2 SVGAGI. V lost 0 bases to trimming and J lost 10 bases, with 15 bases between them. CDR3 nucleotides: TGTGCCAGCAGTTACTCGGGGACACTTACCGTAAAACTGTTTTTT. This translates into CASSYSGTLTVKLFF.

This sequence joins TRBV20-1 and TRBJ2-5; maybe TRBD1 (5 bases). The CDR3 loop spans 11 amino acids. Germline lookup yields CDR1 DFQATT and CDR2 SNEGSKA (reference sequence). V was clipped by 6 bases and J by 7 bases, with 12 bases between them. The CDR3 region has the DNA TGCAGTGCCCCAGGGTCCGGGACCCAGTACTTC. Amino acid sequence: CSAPGSGTQYF.

V gene TRBV28 combines with J gene TRBJ2-5; 8 bases map to TRBD1. Trimming cost V 6 bases and J 5 bases; bases outside gene matches: 11. This CDR3 spans 15 amino acids. The V gene's germline CDR1 is MDHEN and CDR2 SYDVKM. The CDR3 DNA reads as TGTGCCAGCAGCCCCAGGGGGCGCGAGTGGGAGACCCAGTACTTC. Translating gives CASSPRGREWETQYF.